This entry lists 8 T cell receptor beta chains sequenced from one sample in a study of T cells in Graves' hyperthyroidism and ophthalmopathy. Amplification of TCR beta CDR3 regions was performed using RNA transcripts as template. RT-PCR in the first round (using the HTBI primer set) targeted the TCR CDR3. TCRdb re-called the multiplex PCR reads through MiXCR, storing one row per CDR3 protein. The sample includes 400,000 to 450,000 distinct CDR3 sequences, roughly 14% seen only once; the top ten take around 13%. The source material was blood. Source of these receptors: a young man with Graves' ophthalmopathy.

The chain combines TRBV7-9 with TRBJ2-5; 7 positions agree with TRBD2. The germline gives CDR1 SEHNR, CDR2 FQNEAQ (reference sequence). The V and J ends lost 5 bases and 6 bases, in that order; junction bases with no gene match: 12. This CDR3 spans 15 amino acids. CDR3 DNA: TGTGCCAGCAGCCCGAAGACCCGACTAGCACAGACCCAGTACTTC. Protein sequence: CASSPKTRLAQTQYF.

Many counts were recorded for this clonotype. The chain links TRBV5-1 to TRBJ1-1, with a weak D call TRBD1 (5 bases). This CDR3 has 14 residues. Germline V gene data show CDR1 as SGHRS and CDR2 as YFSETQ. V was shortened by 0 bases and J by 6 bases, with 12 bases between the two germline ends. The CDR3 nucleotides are TGCGCCAGCAGCTTGGAGGGGCTGGGGGCTGAAGCTTTCTTT. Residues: CASSLEGLGAEAFF.

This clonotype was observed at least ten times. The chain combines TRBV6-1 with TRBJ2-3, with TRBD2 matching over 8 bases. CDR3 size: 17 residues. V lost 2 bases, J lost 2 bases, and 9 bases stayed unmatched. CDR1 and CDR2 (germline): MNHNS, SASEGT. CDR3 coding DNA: TGTGCCAGCAGTGAAACGGGTCTAGCGGGTTACACAGATACGCAGTATTTT. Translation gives CASSETGLAGYTDTQYF.

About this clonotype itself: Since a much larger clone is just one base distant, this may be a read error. DNA of the CDR3: TGTGCCAGCAGTGCATTGGGACAGGGGAACACTGAAGCTTCCTTT. Residues: CASSALGQGNTEASF. V usage is TRBV6-1 and J usage is TRBJ1-1, with 10 bases that match TRBD1. Per the germline V gene, CDR1 is MNHNS and CDR2 is SASEGT. The CDR3 is made up of 15 amino acids.

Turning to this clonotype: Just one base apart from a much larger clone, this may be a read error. CDR3 sequence reads: CASSGEVASGGTYGYTF. As DNA, the CDR3 is TGTGCCAGCAGTGGGGAAGTAGCGAGTGGCGGGACCTATGGCTACACCTTC. The chain joins TRBV2 to TRBJ1-2; D might be TRBD1 (5 bases). The length of the CDR3 is 17 residues. CDR1 is SNHLY, CDR2 FYNNEI, per germline. The ends were cut back, 4 bases at V and 4 bases at J, with 22 bases in the middle.

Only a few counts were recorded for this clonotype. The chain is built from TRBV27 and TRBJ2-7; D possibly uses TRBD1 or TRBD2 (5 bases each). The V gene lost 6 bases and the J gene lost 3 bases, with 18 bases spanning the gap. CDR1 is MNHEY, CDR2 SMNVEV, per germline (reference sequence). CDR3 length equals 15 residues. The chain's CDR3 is CASRKDRIGGYEQYF. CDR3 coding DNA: TGTGCCAGCAGGAAAGACCGGATTGGGGGCTACGAGCAGTACTTC.

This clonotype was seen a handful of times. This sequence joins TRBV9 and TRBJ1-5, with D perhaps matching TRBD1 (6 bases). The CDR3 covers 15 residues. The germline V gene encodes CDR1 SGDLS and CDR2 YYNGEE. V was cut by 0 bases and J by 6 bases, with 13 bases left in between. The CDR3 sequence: CASSVGGGWTQPQHF. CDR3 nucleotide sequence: TGTGCCAGCAGCGTAGGTGGGGGCTGGACTCAGCCCCAGCATTTT.

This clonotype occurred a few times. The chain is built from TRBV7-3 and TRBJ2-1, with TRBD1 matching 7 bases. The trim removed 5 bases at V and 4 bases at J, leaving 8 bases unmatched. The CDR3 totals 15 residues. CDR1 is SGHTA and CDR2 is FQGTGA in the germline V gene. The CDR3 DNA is TGTGCCAGCAGCCCCGACAGGGACCGTTACAATGAGCAGTTCTTC. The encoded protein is CASSPDRDRYNEQFF.